These T cell receptor beta chains were read from a single sample in a study of T cells expressing NK-cell markers. Following a re-call of the 5' RACE reads, TCRdb has one entry per CDR3 protein and lacks DNA. Its table lists 300,000 to 500,000 distinct CDR3 sequences. Material: blood T cells: a sorted CD56 or NKG2C T cell subset, CD4+ or CD8+ T cells, or bulk PBMC T cells (not recorded which). All receptors come from a woman in her fifties or sixties in good health. Both conserved end residues are part of each CDR3. The order of the fields is J gene, V gene, CDR3 protein.

>TRBJ2-1|TRBV5-5
CASLLAGEVDEQFF
>TRBJ2-1|TRBV12-3/TRBV12-4
CASRKQGNEQFF
>TRBJ2-2|TRBV5-1
CASNPMGTGELFF
>TRBJ2-1|TRBV9
CASSVGQGRYGEQFF
>TRBJ2-3|TRBV7-7
CASSYGTGATQGTQYF
>TRBJ1-5|TRBV6-5
CASSSSEYQPQHF
>TRBJ1-2|TRBV10-3
CAISETPQGGYTF
>TRBJ2-3|TRBV12-3/TRBV12-4
CASSSLQSTDTQYF
>TRBJ2-1|TRBV7-2
CASSLWTSEINEQFF
>TRBJ2-1|TRBV20-1
CSASPSGRKEFF
>TRBJ2-7|TRBV3-1
CASKTTGTSSAEQYF
>TRBJ2-5|TRBV10-1
CASSETAGARGETQYF
>TRBJ2-3|TRBV5-1
CASSLGGIGTDTQYF
>TRBJ2-2|TRBV5-6
CASSLDGGRRTGELFF
>TRBJ2-2|TRBV10-1
CASSVSGSTGELFF
>TRBJ1-1|TRBV9
CASSPDPRENTEAFF
>TRBJ2-1|TRBV5-1
CASSSGGGIDEQFF
>TRBJ2-7|TRBV20-1
CSARVVAGYEQYF
>TRBJ2-1|TRBV5-1
CASSFSGRVYNEQFF
>TRBJ2-3|TRBV20-1
CSARGSGRENGGRTDTQYF
>TRBJ2-1|TRBV27
CASITSGANEQFF
>TRBJ2-3|TRBV4-2
CASSQVTGTDTQYF
>TRBJ2-1|TRBV25-1
CASSANTGTRYNEQFF
>TRBJ1-1|TRBV19
CASRQGYLNTEAFF
>TRBJ2-7|TRBV7-9
CASSPSDPEQYF
>TRBJ2-1|TRBV20-1
CSGATWGTSNEQFF
>TRBJ2-2|TRBV6-2/TRBV6-3
CASTPSSPMGHGELFF
>TRBJ2-3|TRBV10-3
CAISELQTSPTQYF
>TRBJ1-2|TRBV29-1
CSVRDSGTGYTF
>TRBJ2-1|TRBV27
CASSLSLSGSRDEQFF
>TRBJ2-3|TRBV29-1
CSESGRATDTQYF
>TRBJ2-7|TRBV27
CASSERRGGNYEQYF
>TRBJ2-3|TRBV5-1
CASSPINPSSTDTQYF
>TRBJ2-6|TRBV5-4
CASSLGLELSGANVLTF
>TRBJ2-7|TRBV5-4
CASSLSGQASYEQYF
>TRBJ2-1|TRBV6-2/TRBV6-3
CASSYSDRVFSEQFF
>TRBJ2-3|TRBV6-5
CASRLSGALSTDTQYF
>TRBJ2-3|TRBV12-3/TRBV12-4
CASSFRDRRADTQYF
>TRBJ2-2|TRBV7-9
CASSQKGGNTGELFF
>TRBJ2-3|TRBV20-1
CSVNQGADTQYF
>TRBJ1-2|TRBV9
CASSVGLDSYYGYTF
>TRBJ1-4|TRBV25-1
CASSDQGTNEKLFF
>TRBJ1-2|TRBV5-1
CASSDPGQGGSYGYTF
>TRBJ2-7|TRBV6-5
CASSYSAPTYEQYF
>TRBJ1-4|TRBV24-1
CATSGRDRNGKLFF
>TRBJ2-1|TRBV12-3/TRBV12-4
CASSLQTRLGTYNEQFF
>TRBJ2-1|TRBV7-9
CASSLVASGYNEQFF
>TRBJ2-7|TRBV6-5
CASSSLGAGAQYEQYF
>TRBJ1-2|TRBV11-2
CASSLDSFSDYGYTF
>TRBJ2-5|TRBV12-3/TRBV12-4
CASGQWGEETQYF
>TRBJ2-3|TRBV7-9
CASSLAFRRARRADTQYF
>TRBJ2-3|TRBV18
CASSPAGWEGTDTQYF
>TRBJ2-2|TRBV5-1
CASSLLSGLSTGELFF